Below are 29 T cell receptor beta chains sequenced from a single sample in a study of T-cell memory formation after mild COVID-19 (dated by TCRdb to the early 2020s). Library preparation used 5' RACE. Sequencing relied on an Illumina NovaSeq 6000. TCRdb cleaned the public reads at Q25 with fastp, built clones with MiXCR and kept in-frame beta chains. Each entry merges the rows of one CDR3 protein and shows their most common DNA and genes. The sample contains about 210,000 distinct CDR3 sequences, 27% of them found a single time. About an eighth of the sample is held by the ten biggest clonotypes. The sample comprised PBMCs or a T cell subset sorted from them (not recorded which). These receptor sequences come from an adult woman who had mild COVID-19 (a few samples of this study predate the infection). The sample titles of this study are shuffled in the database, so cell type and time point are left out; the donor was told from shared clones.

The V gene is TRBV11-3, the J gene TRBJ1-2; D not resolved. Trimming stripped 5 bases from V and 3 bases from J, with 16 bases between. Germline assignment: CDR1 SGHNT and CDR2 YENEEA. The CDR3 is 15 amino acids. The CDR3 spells CASSAGGLEYYGYTF. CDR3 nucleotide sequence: TGTGCCAGCAGCGCGGGCGGGCTGGAATACTATGGCTACACCTTC.

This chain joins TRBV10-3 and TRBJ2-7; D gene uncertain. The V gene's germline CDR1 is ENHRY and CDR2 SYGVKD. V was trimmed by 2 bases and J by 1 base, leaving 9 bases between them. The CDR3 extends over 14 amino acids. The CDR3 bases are TGTGCCATCAGTGAGGATTCAGCATCCTACGAGCAGTACTTC. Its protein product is CAISEDSASYEQYF.

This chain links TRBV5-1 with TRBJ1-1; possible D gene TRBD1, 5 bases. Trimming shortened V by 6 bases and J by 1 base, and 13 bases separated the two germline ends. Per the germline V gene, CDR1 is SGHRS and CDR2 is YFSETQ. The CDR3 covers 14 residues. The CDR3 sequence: CASTLGTANTEAFF. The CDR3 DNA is TGCGCCAGCACCCTGGGGACTGCGAACACTGAAGCTTTCTTT.

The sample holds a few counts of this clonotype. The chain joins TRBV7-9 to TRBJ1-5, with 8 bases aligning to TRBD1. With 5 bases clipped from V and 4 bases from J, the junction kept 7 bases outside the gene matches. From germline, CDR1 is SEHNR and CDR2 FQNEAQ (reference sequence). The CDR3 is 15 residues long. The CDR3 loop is CASSQVGQGNQPQHF. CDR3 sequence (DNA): TGTGCCAGCAGCCAAGTCGGACAGGGAAATCAGCCCCAGCATTTT.

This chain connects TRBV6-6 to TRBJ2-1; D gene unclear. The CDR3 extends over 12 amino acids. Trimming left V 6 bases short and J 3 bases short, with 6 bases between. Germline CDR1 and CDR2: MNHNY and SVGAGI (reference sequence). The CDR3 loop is CASSGYYNEQFF. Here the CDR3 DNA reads TGTGCCAGCAGCGGTTACTACAATGAGCAGTTCTTC.

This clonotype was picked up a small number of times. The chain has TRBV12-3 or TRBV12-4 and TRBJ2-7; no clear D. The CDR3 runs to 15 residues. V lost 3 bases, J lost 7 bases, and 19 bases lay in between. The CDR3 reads CASSFSVSSTSEQYF. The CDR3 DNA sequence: TGTGCCAGCAGTTTCAGCGTCAGCTCTACGAGTGAGCAGTACTTC.

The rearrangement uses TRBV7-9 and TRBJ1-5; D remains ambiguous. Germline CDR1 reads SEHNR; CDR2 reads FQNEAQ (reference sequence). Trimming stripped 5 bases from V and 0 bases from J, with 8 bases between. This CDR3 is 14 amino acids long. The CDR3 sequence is CASSGSASNQPQHF. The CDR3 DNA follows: TGTGCCAGCAGCGGGAGCGCTAGCAATCAGCCCCAGCATTTT.

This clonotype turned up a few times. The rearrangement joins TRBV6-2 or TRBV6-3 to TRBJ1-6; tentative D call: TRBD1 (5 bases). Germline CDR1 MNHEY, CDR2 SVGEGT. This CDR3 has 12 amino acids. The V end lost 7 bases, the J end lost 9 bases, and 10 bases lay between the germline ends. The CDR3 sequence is CASTREASPLHF. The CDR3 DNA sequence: TGTGCCAGCACCAGGGAGGCTTCACCCCTCCACTTT.

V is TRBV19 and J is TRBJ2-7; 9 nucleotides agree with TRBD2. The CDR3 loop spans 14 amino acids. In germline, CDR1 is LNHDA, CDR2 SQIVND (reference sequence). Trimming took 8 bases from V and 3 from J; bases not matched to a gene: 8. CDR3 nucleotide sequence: TGTGCCAGTGGCCCTAGCGGGGATTACTACGAGCAGTACTTC. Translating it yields CASGPSGDYYEQYF.

In nucleotides, the CDR3 is TGTGCCAGCAGTTACATGTCAGGGCCCGCTGGCTACACCTTC. It codes for CASSYMSGPAGYTF. V gene TRBV6-2 or TRBV6-3 combines with J gene TRBJ1-2, with D possibly TRBD1 on 5 matching bases. The CDR3 is 14 residues long. Trimming pared 2 bases from V and 7 bases from J, leaving 14 bases between. The germline V gene has CDR1 MNHEY and CDR2 SVGEGT.

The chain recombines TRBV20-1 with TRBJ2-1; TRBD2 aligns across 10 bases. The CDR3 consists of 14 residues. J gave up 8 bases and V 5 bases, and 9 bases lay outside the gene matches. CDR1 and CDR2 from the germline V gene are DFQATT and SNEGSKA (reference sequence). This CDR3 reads CSAFLAGVLDEQFF. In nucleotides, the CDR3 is TGCAGTGCTTTTCTAGCGGGGGTTCTCGATGAGCAGTTCTTC.

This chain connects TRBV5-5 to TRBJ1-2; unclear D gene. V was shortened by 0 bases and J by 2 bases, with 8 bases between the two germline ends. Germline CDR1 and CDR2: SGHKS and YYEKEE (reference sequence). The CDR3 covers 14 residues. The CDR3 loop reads CASSLDPANYGYTF. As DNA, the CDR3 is TGTGCCAGCAGCTTGGACCCGGCGAACTATGGCTACACCTTC.

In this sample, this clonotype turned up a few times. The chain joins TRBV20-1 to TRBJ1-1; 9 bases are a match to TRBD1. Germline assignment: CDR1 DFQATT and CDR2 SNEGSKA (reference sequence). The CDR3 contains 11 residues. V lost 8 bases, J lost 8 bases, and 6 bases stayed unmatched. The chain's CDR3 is CSPNRGPEAFF. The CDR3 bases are TGCAGTCCGAACAGGGGGCCAGAAGCTTTCTTT.

CDR3 amino acids: CASSFDRGYEQYF. The CDR3 DNA sequence: TGTGCCAGCAGTTTCGACAGGGGATACGAGCAGTACTTC. This chain uses TRBV12-3 or TRBV12-4 with TRBJ2-7, with 8 bases fitting TRBD1. After removal of 3 bases from V and 4 bases from J, the junction contained 2 bases not matched to a gene. The CDR3 is 13 residues long.

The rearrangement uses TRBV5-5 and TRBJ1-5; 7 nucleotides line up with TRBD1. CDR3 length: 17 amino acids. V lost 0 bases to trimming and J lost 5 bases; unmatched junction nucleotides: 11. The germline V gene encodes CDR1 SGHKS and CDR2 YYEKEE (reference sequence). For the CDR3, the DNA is TGTGCCAGCAGCTTGGACGGCCGGGCAGGGGGGGATCAGCCCCAGCATTTT. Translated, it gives CASSLDGRAGGDQPQHF.

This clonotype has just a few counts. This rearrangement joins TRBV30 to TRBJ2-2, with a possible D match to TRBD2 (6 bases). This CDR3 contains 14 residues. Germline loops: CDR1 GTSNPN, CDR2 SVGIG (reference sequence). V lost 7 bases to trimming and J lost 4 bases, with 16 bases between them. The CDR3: CAFMAGPGTGELFF. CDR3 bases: TGTGCCTTCATGGCGGGGCCGGGCACCGGGGAGCTGTTTTTT.

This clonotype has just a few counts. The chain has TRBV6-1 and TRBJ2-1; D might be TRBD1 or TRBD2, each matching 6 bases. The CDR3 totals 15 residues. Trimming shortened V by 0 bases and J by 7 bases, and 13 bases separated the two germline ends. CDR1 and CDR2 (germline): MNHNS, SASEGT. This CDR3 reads CASSEAGTGANEQFF. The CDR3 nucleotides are TGTGCCAGCAGTGAAGCTGGAACGGGGGCTAATGAGCAGTTCTTC.

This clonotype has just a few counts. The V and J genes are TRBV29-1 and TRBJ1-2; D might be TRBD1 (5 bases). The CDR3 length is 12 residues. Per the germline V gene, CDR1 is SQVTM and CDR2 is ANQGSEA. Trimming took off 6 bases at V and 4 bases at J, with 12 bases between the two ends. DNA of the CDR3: TGCAGCGTGTCCAGGGCCAGCTATGGCTACACCTTC. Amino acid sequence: CSVSRASYGYTF.

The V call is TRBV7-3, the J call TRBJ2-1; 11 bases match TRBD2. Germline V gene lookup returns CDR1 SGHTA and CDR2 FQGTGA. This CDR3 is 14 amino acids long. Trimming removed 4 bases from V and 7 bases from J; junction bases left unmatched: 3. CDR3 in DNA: TGTGCCAGCAGCTCCGGGACTAGCGGAAATGAGCAGTTCTTC. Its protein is CASSSGTSGNEQFF.

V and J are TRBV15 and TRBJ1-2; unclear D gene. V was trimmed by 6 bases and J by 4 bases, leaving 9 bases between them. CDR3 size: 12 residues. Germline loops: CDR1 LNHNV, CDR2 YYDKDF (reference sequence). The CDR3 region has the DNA TGTGCCACCAGTGCGGACGGCTATGGCTACACCTTC. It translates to CATSADGYGYTF.

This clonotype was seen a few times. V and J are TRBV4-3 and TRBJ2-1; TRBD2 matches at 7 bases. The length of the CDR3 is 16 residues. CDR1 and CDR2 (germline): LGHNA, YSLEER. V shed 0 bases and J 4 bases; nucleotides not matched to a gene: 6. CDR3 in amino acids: CASSQERDYSYNEQFF. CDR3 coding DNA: TGCGCCAGCAGCCAAGAACGGGACTATTCATACAATGAGCAGTTCTTC.

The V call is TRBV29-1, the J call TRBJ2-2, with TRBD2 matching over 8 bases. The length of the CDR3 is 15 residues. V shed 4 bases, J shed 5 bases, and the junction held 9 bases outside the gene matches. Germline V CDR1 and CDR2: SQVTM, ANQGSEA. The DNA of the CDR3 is TGCAGCGTTGCGGAAGCGGGAGTTTATACCGGGGAGCTGTTTTTT. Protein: CSVAEAGVYTGELFF.

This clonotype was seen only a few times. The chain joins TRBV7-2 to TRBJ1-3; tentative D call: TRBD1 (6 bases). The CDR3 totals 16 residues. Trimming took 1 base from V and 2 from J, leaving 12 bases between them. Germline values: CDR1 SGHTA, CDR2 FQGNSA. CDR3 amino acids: CASSLVHTGTGNTIYF. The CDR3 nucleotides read TGTGCCAGCAGCTTAGTCCATACAGGGACTGGAAACACCATATATTTT.

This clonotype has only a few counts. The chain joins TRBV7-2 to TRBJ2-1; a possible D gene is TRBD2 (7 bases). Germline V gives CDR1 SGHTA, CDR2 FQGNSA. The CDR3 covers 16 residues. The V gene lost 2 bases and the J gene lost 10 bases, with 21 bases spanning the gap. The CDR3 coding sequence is TGTGCCAGCAGCTTACCGTCGGGGGGCCCTATCGGGGAGCAGTTCTTC. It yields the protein CASSLPSGGPIGEQFF.

The CDR3 loop reads CSVESGVGYTF. For the CDR3, the DNA is TGCAGCGTTGAATCAGGGGTTGGCTACACCTTC. The gene calls are TRBV29-1 and TRBJ1-2; the D gene is possibly TRBD1 (6 bases). The CDR3 runs 11 residues. Germline assignment: CDR1 SQVTM and CDR2 ANQGSEA. Trimming took off 2 bases at V and 7 bases at J, with 8 bases between the two ends.

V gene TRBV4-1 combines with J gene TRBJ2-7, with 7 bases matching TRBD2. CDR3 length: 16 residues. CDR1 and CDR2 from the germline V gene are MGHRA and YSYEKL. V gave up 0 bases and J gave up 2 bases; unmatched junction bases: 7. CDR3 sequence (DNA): TGCGCCAGCAGCCAAGAAAGTCTGGCGGGGGCCTACGAGCAGTACTTC. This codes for CASSQESLAGAYEQYF.

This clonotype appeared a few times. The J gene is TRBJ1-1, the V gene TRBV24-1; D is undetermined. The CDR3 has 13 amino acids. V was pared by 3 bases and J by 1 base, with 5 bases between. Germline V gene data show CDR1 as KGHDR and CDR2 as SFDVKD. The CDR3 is CATSDTTNTEAFF. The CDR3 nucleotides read TGTGCCACCAGTGATACCACGAACACTGAAGCTTTCTTT.

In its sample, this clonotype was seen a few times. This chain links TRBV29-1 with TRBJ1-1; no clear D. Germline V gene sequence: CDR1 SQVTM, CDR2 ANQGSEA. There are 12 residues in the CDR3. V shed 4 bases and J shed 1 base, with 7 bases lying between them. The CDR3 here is CSVAGRNTEAFF. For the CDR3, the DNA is TGCAGCGTTGCAGGCAGGAACACTGAAGCTTTCTTT.

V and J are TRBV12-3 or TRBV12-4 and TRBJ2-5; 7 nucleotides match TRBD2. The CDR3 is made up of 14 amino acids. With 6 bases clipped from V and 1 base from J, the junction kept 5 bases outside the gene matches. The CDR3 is CASRPGTIQETQYF. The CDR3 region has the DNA TGTGCCAGCAGACCTGGGACTATCCAAGAGACCCAGTACTTC.